This T cell receptor beta chain was identified during a study of T cell responses to AZD1222 COVID-19 vaccine (dated by TCRdb to the early 2020s). Regarding the complete study: Because spike-specific TCR depth and breadth did not differ between the two schedules, AZD1222 recipients who got a second dose at roughly 4 weeks were pooled with those who got a second dose at roughly 12 weeks. A total of just over 230 trial participants underwent TCR sequencing, of whom about 200 had received two doses of AZD1222 and some 25 had received two doses of the MenACWY control vaccine. Trial participants were enrolled by age into subgroups of 18-55, 56-69 and 70-plus years, and about 150, 27 and 61 TCR-sequenced participants, respectively, were included in these subgroups.

From the cysteine through the phenylalanine, the CDR3 covers 14 amino acids. The kept DNA is CDR3 alone, 42 bases in frame from the first base. V is shortened by 2 bases, J by 1 base, and the region joining them spans 8 bases. The CDR1 and CDR2 encoded by the germline V gene are MDHEN and SYDVKM. On the study overall, not on this receptor specifically: In the small 56-69-year group, the increase in depth fell short of significance, most likely because of low power. Only five to seven AZD1222 recipients were SARS-CoV-2 seropositive at baseline, limiting conclusions about previously exposed vaccinees. Most participants were white British and females outnumbered males, and the authors suggested that clonal diversity may have been underestimated. Because no day 14 peak-response samples were available, the repertoires could be characterized only after the peak T cell response. Epitopes outside the regions mutated in the B.1.351 and B.1.1.7 variants were reportedly recognized by nearly half of the unique spike-specific TCRs. After two AZD1222 doses, both the breadth and the depth of spike-specific TCRs were significantly higher than at day 0 and than in MenACWY recipients. The whole spike protein was spanned by vaccine-associated CD4 TCRs, and dominant responses were seen in regions 160-218 and 743-854.

The CDR3 regions of human TCRbeta chains were subjected to immunosequencing. The paper's data handling went like this. Repertoire TCRs were checked for matches against a reference library of SARS-CoV-2-specific TCRs that had been generated using the MIRA antigen-specificity platform. Breadth was defined as the fraction of unique TCRs that were SARS-CoV-2-associated. Depth was defined as the fraction of total T cells that were SARS-CoV-2-associated. Using the MIRA data, each spike-specific TCR was assigned both to the spike region to which the TCR was reactive and to a CD4 or CD8 class. Log10-transformed breadth and depth values were compared by one-way ANOVA with Sidak's multiple comparisons tests. TCRdb re-hosts the immuneACCESS table, in-frame sequences only. Its copies lack some clones; in the studies checked, an unresolved V gene accounts for under half of them, and the cause for the rest is not known. V and J calls and clone size follow that table, whereas D and trimming were derived from the DNA. The sample table holds some 120,000 clones, of which less than 95% were seen once. The biggest ten clones account for just over 7% of the sample.

To note about this clone: The clone's antigen remains unknown. Base qualities are not provided; no much larger clone lies one nucleotide away.

Explained via the paper, the time point label denotes: baseline before first vaccination. Samples from vaccinated people were obtained from the UK trials COV001 and COV002, which included a single-blind randomized controlled phase 2/3 trial of AZD1222 (ChAdOx1 nCoV-19) in healthy adults. Trial participant PBMC samples were collected at day 0 and day 28 after the second dose for TCRbeta chain sequencing. Sequencing used peripheral blood, obtained on day 0 of AZD1222 vaccination. The source is an adult in good health. The rearranged chain carries TRBV28 and TRBJ1-1; the D gene is perhaps TRBD1, on 5 matching bases. The sequenced DNA is TGTGCCAGCAGTTTAGTAGGGGCGAACACTGAAGCTTTCTTT. This codes for CASSLVGANTEAFF.